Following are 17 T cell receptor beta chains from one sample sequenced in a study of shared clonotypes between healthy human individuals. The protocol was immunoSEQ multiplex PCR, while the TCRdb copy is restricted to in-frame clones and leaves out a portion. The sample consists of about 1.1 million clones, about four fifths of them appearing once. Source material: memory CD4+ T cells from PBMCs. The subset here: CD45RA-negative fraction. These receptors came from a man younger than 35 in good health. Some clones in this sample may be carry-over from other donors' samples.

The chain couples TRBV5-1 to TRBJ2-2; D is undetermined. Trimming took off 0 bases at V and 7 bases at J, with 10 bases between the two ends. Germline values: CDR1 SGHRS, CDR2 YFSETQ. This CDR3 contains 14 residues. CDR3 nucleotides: TGCGCCAGCAGCTTGGATCTGGCCGTCGGGGAGCTGTTTTTT. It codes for CASSLDLAVGELFF.

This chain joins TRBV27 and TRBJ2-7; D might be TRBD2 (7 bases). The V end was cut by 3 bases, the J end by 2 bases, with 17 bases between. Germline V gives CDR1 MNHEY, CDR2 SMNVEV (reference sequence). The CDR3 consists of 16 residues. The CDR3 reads CASSFRTVLAAYEQYF. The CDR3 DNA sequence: TGTGCCAGCAGTTTTCGGACAGTGCTAGCGGCCTACGAGCAGTACTTC.

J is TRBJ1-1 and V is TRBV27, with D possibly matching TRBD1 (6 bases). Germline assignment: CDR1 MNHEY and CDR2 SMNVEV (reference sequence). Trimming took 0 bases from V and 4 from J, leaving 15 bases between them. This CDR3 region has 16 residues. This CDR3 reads CASSLSPARGGTEAFF. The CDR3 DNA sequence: TGTGCCAGCAGTTTATCCCCGGCCCGAGGGGGCACTGAAGCTTTCTTT.

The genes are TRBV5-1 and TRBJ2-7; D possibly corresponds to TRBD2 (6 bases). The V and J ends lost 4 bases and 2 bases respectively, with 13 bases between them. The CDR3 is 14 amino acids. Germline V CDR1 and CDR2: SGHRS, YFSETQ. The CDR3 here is CASSRGAGTYEQYF. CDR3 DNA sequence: TGCGCCAGCAGCAGAGGGGCGGGGACCTACGAGCAGTACTTC.

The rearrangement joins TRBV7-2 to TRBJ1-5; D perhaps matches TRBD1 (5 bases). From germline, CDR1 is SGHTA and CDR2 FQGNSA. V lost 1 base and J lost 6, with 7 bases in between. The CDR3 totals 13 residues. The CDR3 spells CASSLEGSQPQHF. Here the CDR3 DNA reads TGTGCCAGCAGCTTAGAGGGGAGTCAGCCCCAGCATTTT.

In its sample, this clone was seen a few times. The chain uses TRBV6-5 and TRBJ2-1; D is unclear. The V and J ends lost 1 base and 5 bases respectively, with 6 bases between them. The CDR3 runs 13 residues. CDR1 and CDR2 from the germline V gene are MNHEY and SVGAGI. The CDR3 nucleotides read TGTGCCAGCAGTTACTTGTACAACAATGAGCAGTTCTTC. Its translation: CASSYLYNNEQFF.

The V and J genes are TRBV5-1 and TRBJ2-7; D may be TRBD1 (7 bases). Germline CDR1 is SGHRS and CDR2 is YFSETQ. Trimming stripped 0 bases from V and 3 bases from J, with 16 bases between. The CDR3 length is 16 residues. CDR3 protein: CASSLATGASVYEQYF. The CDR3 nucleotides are TGCGCCAGCAGCTTGGCCACAGGGGCTAGCGTCTACGAGCAGTACTTC.

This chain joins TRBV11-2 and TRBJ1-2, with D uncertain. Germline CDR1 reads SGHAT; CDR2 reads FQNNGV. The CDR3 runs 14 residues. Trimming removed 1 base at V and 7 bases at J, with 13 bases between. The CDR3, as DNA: TGTGCCAGCAGCTTAGTACGGGAGTTGGGTGGCTACACCTTC. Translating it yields CASSLVRELGGYTF.

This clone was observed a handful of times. CDR3 DNA sequence: TGTGCCAGTAGAGTGACAGGGGTTAATGAAAAACTGTTTTTT. This translates into CASRVTGVNEKLFF. The rearrangement uses TRBV19 and TRBJ1-4; 8 nucleotides agree with TRBD1. The CDR3 loop spans 14 amino acids. Germline V gene data show CDR1 as LNHDA and CDR2 as SQIVND (reference sequence). The V and J ends lost 6 bases and 4 bases, in that order; junction bases with no gene match: 4.

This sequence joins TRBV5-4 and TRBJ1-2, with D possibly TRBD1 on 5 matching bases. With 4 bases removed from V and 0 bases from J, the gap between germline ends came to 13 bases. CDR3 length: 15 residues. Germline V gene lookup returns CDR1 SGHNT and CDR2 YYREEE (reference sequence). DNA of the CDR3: TGTGCCAGCAGCCAAGATGGGGGGGCTAACTATGGCTACACCTTC. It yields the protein CASSQDGGANYGYTF.

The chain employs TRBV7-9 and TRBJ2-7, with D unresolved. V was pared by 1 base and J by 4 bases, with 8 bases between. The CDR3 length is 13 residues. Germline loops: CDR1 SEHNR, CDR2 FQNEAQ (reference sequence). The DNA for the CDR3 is TGTGCCAGCAGCTTAGTGTCAGCTTACGAGCAGTACTTC. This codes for CASSLVSAYEQYF.

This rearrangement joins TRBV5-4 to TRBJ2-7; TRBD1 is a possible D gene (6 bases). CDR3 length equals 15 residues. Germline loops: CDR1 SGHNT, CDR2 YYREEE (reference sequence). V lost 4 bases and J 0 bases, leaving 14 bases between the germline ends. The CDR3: CASSPQGSSSYEQYF. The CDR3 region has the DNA TGTGCCAGCAGCCCTCAGGGGTCCAGCTCCTACGAGCAGTACTTC.

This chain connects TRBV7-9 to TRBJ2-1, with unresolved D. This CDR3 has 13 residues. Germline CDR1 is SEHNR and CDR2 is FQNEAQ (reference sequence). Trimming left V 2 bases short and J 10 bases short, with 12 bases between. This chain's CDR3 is CASSLTLRTEQFF. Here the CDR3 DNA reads TGTGCCAGCAGCTTAACTCTCAGGACGGAGCAGTTCTTC.

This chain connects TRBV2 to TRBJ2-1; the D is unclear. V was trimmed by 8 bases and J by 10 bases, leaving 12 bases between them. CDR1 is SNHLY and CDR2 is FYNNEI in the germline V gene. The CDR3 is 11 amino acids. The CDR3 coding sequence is TGTGCCAGCCGGTTTGCCCTGGAGCAGTTCTTC. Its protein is CASRFALEQFF.

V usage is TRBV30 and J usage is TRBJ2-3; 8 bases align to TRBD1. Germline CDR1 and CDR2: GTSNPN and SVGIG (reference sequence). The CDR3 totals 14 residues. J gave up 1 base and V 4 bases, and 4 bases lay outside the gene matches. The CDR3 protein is CAWNLGQGTDTQYF. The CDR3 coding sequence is TGTGCCTGGAACCTGGGACAGGGCACAGATACGCAGTATTTT.

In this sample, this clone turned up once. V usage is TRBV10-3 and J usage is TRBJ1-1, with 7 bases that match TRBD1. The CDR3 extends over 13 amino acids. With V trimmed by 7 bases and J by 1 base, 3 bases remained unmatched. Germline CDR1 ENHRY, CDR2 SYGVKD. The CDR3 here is CAIMGQPNTEAFF. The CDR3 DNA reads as TGTGCCATCATGGGACAGCCGAACACTGAAGCTTTCTTT.

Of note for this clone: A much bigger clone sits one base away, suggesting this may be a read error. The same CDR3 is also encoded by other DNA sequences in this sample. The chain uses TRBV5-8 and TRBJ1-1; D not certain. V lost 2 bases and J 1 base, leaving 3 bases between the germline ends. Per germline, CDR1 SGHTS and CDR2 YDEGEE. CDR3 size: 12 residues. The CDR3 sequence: CASSLTNTEAFF. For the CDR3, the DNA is TGTGCCAGCAGCTTAACGAACACTGAAGCTTTCTTT. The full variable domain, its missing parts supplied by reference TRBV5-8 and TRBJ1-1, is EAGVTQSPTHLIKTRGQQATLRCSPISGHTSVYWYQQALGLGLQFLLWYDEGEERNRGNFPPRFSGRQFPNYSSELNVNALELEDSALYLCASSLTNTEAFFGQGTRLTVV.